Listed here are 10 T cell receptor beta chains from one sample, sequenced in a study of a mutant IDH1 vaccine in newly diagnosed glioma. Antigens for these TCRs are unknown. Generated by immunoSEQ multiplex PCR, the TCRdb table keeps only in-frame clones and is missing some. The table records some 130,000 clones, just under 80% of them present only once. The time point is: week 11, during vaccination. All doses held 300 ug of mutant IDH1 20-mer peptide, with topical imiquimod. The sample in question was PBMCs, obtained from a glioma patient whose treatment included an IDH1 peptide vaccine. Receptors originate from a middle-aged man with glioma.

This rearrangement joins TRBV4-3 to TRBJ1-2; 7 positions agree with TRBD1. The germline gives CDR1 LGHNA, CDR2 YSLEER. The CDR3 runs 15 residues. The V and J ends lost 4 bases and 6 bases, in that order; junction bases with no gene match: 11. This CDR3 reads CASSRLREGADGYTF. The CDR3 DNA reads TGCGCCAGCAGCCGACTAAGGGAGGGGGCGGATGGCTACACCTTC.

This clone is medium-sized by share. The chain is built from TRBV7-9 and TRBJ1-5; TRBD1 matches at 9 bases. The CDR3 sequence is 15 residues long. The germline V gene has CDR1 SEHNR and CDR2 FQNEAQ (reference sequence). Trimming took 5 bases from V and 2 from J; bases not matched to a gene: 4. CDR3 amino acids: CASSRTGAGNQPQHF. For the CDR3, the DNA is TGTGCCAGCAGCCGGACAGGGGCGGGCAATCAGCCCCAGCATTTT.

This clone was seen repeatedly, ten times or more. The V call is TRBV10-1, the J call TRBJ1-1; possibly TRBD1 for D (6 bases). Looked up from germline, CDR1 is WNHNN and CDR2 is SYGVQD (reference sequence). The CDR3 loop spans 13 amino acids. V lost 5 bases and J lost 8, with 15 bases in between. The CDR3 region is CASSPSGGTEAFF. The CDR3 region has the DNA TGCGCCAGCAGTCCTTCGGGTGGGACAGAAGCTTTCTTT.

This clone was detected once. The chain joins TRBV21-1 to TRBJ2-2; TRBD1, the D gene given by the table, was not confirmed from the DNA. TRBV21-1 is termed a pseudogene. This CDR3 has 14 residues. The CDR3 loop is CASSALDRAGELFF. For the CDR3, the DNA is TGTGCCAGCAGCGCTCTAGACAGGGCCGGGGAGCTGTTTTTT.

The CDR3 DNA reads as TGTGCCAGCAGCTTAGGCGGAGTCATAGGGCACTACGAGCAGTACTTC. Its translation is CASSLGGVIGHYEQYF. The V gene is TRBV7-6, the J gene TRBJ2-7; D is unresolved. Trimming removed 1 base at V and 3 bases at J, with 16 bases between. This CDR3 has 16 amino acids. In germline, CDR1 is SGHVS, CDR2 FNYEAQ.

Regarding this clone: One junction end disagrees with the germline gene, perhaps due to a read error. The sample has other DNA sequences that encode this CDR3 too. V usage is TRBV6-5 and J usage is TRBJ1-1; D not certain. From germline, CDR1 is MNHEY and CDR2 SVGAGI. This CDR3 spans 14 amino acids. In nucleotides, the CDR3 is TGTGCCAGCAGGTTTCAGGATTCGAACACTGAGGCTTTCTTT. Protein sequence: CASRFQDSNTEAFF.

V gene TRBV27 combines with J gene TRBJ2-3, with 7 nucleotides matching TRBD1. The CDR3 covers 16 residues. V shed 3 bases, J shed 0 bases, and the junction held 6 bases outside the gene matches. Germline CDR1 and CDR2: MNHEY and SMNVEV (reference sequence). This chain's CDR3 is CASSFSQGISTDTQYF. CDR3 nucleotides: TGTGCCAGCAGTTTTTCACAGGGGATTAGCACAGATACGCAGTATTTT.

The rearrangement uses TRBV9 and TRBJ2-7; tentatively, D is TRBD1 (6 bases). This CDR3 has 15 residues. With 0 bases removed from V and 5 bases from J, the gap between germline ends came to 15 bases. Germline lookup yields CDR1 SGDLS and CDR2 YYNGEE. This CDR3 reads CASSVGWGHPDEQYF. CDR3 in DNA: TGTGCCAGCAGCGTAGGGTGGGGACACCCTGACGAGCAGTACTTC.

In DNA, the CDR3 is TGCGCCAGCAACCAGGGGGGGCGCATCACAGATACGCAGTATTTT. Its protein is CASNQGGRITDTQYF. This chain joins TRBV4-3 and TRBJ2-3; either TRBD1 or TRBD2 may fit D (7 bases each). Trimming shortened V by 7 bases and J by 2 bases, and 16 bases separated the two germline ends. Germline CDR1 is LGHNA and CDR2 is YSLEER. This CDR3 contains 15 residues.

The V call is TRBV6-5, the J call TRBJ2-1; 8 nucleotides align to TRBD1. V dropped 2 bases and J dropped 9; count of bases not matched to a gene: 6. Germline V CDR1 and CDR2: MNHEY, SVGAGI. The CDR3 has 14 amino acids. CDR3 nucleotide sequence: TGTGCCAGCAGTTACGGAACAGGGGGAGGTGAGCAGTTCTTC. Translation gives CASSYGTGGGEQFF.